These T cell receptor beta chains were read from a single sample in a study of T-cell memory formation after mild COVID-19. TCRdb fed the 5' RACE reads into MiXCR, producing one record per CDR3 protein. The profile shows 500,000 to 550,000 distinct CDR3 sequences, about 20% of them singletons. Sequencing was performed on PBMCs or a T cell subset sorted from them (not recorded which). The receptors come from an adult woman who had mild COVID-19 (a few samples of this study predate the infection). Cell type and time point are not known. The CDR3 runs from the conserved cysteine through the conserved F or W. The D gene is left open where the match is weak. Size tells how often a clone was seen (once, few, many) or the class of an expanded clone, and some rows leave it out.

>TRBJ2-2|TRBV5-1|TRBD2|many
CASSPEAGVTLGELFF
TGCGCCAGCAGCCCCGAAGCGGGGGTTACCTTGGGGGAGCTGTTTTTT
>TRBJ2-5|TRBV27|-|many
CASSPRAPKETQYF
TGTGCCAGCAGCCCAAGGGCCCCTAAAGAGACCCAGTACTTC
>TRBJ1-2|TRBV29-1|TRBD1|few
CSVKGAVGYTF
TGCAGCGTGAAGGGGGCTGTTGGCTACACCTTC
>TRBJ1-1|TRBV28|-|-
CASSFRVGRPTEAFF
TGTGCCAGCAGTTTCCGTGTCGGGCGCCCCACTGAAGCTTTCTTT
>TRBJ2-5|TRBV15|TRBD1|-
CATSSSRGLETQYF
TGTGCCACCAGCAGTTCGAGGGGGCTTGAGACCCAGTACTTC
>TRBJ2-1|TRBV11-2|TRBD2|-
CASSSPTSGGHEQFF
TGTGCCAGCAGCTCCCCGACTAGCGGGGGACATGAGCAGTTCTTC
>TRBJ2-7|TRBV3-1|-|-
CASSSRWGLPSYEQYF
TGTGCCAGCAGTTCTAGGTGGGGGCTCCCATCCTACGAGCAGTACTTC
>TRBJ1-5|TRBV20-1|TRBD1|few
CSAGPGQGAKGSNQPQHF
TGCAGTGCGGGGCCGGGACAGGGGGCGAAGGGGAGCAATCAGCCCCAGCATTTT
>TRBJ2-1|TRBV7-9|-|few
CASQIGGEQFF
TGTGCCAGTCAAATCGGGGGTGAGCAGTTCTTC
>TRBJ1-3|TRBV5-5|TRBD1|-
CASSLTAPTGTGGNTIYF
TGTGCCAGCAGCTTGACCGCCCCGACAGGGACGGGTGGAAACACCATATATTTT
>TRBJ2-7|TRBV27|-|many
CASSWGRTSYEQYF
TGTGCCAGCAGTTGGGGACGGACTTCCTACGAGCAGTACTTC
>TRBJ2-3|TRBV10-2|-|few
CASSESVSTDTQYF
TGCGCCAGCAGTGAGTCGGTCAGCACAGATACGCAGTATTTT
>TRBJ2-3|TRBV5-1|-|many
CASSLVPDTQYF
TGCGCCAGCAGCTTGGTTCCAGATACGCAGTATTTT
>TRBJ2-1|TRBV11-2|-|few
CASSHRLQFF
TGTGCCAGCAGCCATCGCCTGCAGTTCTTC
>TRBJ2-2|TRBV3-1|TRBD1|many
CASSQSESPDRAPGELFF
TGTGCCAGCAGCCAAAGTGAGTCCCCCGACAGGGCTCCCGGGGAGCTGTTTTTT
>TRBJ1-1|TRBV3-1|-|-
CASSQDAGNTEAFF
TGTGCCAGCAGCCAAGATGCAGGGAACACTGAAGCTTTCTTT
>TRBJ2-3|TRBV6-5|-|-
CASRRGLPDTQYF
TGTGCCAGCAGAAGGGGGTTGCCAGATACGCAGTATTTT
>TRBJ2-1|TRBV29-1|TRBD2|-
CSVDMGLAGGDEQFF
TGCAGCGTGGACATGGGACTAGCGGGGGGGGATGAGCAGTTCTTC
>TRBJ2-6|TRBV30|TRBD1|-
CAWSSQGAGGANVLTF
TGTGCCTGGAGTTCCCAGGGGGCAGGTGGGGCCAACGTCCTGACTTTC
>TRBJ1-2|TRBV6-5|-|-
CASSYRGTPYGYTF
TGTGCCAGCAGTTACCGAGGGACACCCTATGGCTACACCTTC
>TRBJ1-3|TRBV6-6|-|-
CASSYLATGGNTIYF
TGTGCCAGCAGTTATTTGGCGACAGGTGGAAACACCATATATTTT
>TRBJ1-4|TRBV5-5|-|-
CASSFGTGPPEGLFF
TGTGCCAGCAGCTTTGGTACCGGGCCCCCTGAAGGGCTGTTTTTT
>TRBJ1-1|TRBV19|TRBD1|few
CASSWTGLHAEAFF
TGTGCCAGTAGTTGGACAGGGTTGCACGCTGAAGCTTTCTTT
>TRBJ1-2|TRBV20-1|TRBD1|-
CSAMTPGQGDYGYTF
TGCAGTGCTATGACTCCGGGACAGGGGGACTATGGCTACACCTTC
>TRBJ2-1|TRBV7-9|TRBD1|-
CASSFLPGQEQFF
TGTGCCAGCAGCTTCCTGCCGGGACAGGAACAGTTCTTC
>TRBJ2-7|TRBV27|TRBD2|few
CASSLATSGYEQYF
TGTGCCAGCAGTTTGGCGACTAGCGGGTACGAGCAGTACTTC
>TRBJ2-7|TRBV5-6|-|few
CASSGGTANYEQYF
TGTGCCAGCAGCGGCGGGACGGCGAACTACGAGCAGTACTTC
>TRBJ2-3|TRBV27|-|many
CASSPGQILTSTDTQYF
TGTGCCAGCAGTCCCGGACAGATACTTACTAGCACAGATACGCAGTATTTT
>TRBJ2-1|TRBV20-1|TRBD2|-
CSARDRDYQYNEQFF
TGCAGTGCTAGAGACCGGGACTACCAATACAATGAGCAGTTCTTC
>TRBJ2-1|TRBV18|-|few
CASSRGRDDEQFF
TGTGCCAGCTCACGGGGCCGGGACGATGAGCAGTTCTTC